The source of this TCR beta chain is a study of blood T cell repertoires in COVID-19. Only in-frame clones appear in the TCRdb table, and some are missing; sequencing was by immunoSEQ multiplex PCR. The sample consists of 250,000 or so clones, around four fifths of them appearing once. The CDR3 covers 20 residues. Trimming at V came to 4 bases and at J to 3 bases, leaving 19 bases not matched to a gene. Sequencing was done on a sample of peripheral blood. This TCR derives from an older woman with acute or convalescent COVID-19. V usage is TRBV5-3 and J usage is TRBJ2-7; TRBD2 aligns across 13 bases. TRBV5-3 counts as an open reading frame of uncertain function. In nucleotides, the CDR3 is TGTGCCAGAAGCCTCCCTACGGTGGGGACTAGCGGGGATGCTAACTACGAGCAGTACTTC. It is translated as CARSLPTVGTSGDANYEQYF.